The 10 T cell receptor beta chains in this list originate from one sample, sequenced in a study of T cells in Graves' hyperthyroidism and ophthalmopathy. Amplification of TCR beta CDR3 regions used RNA as the template. First-round RT-PCR of the TCR CDR3 relied on the HTBI primer set. TCRdb ran MiXCR on the multiplex PCR reads and lists one entry per CDR3 protein. The data hold approximately 690,000 distinct CDR3 sequences, with about 15% observed a single time. Material: blood. These receptors were collected from a woman aged 45-60 years with Graves' ophthalmopathy.

The chain employs TRBV7-2 and TRBJ2-5; TRBD2 aligns across 8 bases. Germline trimming cut 5 bases from V and 5 bases from J; bases unmatched to any gene: 10. CDR3 size: 15 residues. Germline V gives CDR1 SGHTA, CDR2 FQGNSA. The CDR3 is CASSKKAGVGETQYF. In DNA form, the CDR3 reads TGTGCCAGCAGCAAAAAAGCGGGAGTAGGGGAGACCCAGTACTTC.

This clonotype was seen at least ten times. This chain links TRBV11-3 with TRBJ1-2; 8 bases fit TRBD1. The CDR3 is 14 residues long. Unmatched junction bases numbered 4, after V lost 1 base and J lost 6 bases. Germline values: CDR1 SGHNT, CDR2 YENEEA. CDR3 sequence: CASSLGAGGDGYTF. The CDR3 DNA reads TGTGCCAGCAGCTTAGGAGCAGGGGGCGATGGCTACACCTTC.

There are many counts of this clonotype. This chain connects TRBV30 to TRBJ2-7, with D perhaps matching TRBD1 (5 bases). This CDR3 is 14 amino acids long. Germline assignment: CDR1 GTSNPN and CDR2 SVGIG (reference sequence). The V gene lost 3 bases and the J gene lost 3 bases, with 15 bases spanning the gap. CDR3 DNA sequence: TGTGCCTGGAGCCGCTCGGACATGTACTACGAGCAGTACTTC. Protein product: CAWSRSDMYYEQYF.

This clonotype was observed many times. J is TRBJ2-2 and V is TRBV2; D might be TRBD2 (5 bases). Germline V CDR1 and CDR2: SNHLY, FYNNEI. Trimming stripped 5 bases from V and 0 bases from J, with 13 bases between. This CDR3 contains 16 residues. The CDR3 DNA reads TGTGCCAGCAGTCATATAGGACTGGCGAACACCGGGGAGCTGTTTTTT. Residues: CASSHIGLANTGELFF.

DNA for the CDR3: TGTGCCAGCAGTGAAAACGGACAGCTCTCCTACGAGCAGTACTTC. Encoded protein: CASSENGQLSYEQYF. The rearrangement uses TRBV6-1 and TRBJ2-7; a weak D match, TRBD1 (6 bases). The germline V gene encodes CDR1 MNHNS and CDR2 SASEGT. This CDR3 has 15 residues. The ends were cut back, 2 bases at V and 0 bases at J, with 11 bases in the middle.

The chain carries TRBV29-1 and TRBJ1-5; D is unclear. The CDR3 is 13 amino acids. The germline gives CDR1 SQVTM, CDR2 ANQGSEA. Trimming shortened V by 0 bases and J by 3 bases, and 6 bases separated the two germline ends. For the CDR3, the DNA is TGCAGCGTTGAAGACGGATCCAATCAGCCCCAGCATTTT. It yields the protein CSVEDGSNQPQHF.

The chain uses TRBV11-2 and TRBJ2-1; no clear D gene. Germline V gene lookup returns CDR1 SGHAT and CDR2 FQNNGV. This CDR3 has 16 amino acids. V shed 6 bases and J shed 3 bases, with 18 bases lying between them. CDR3 in amino acids: CASSWRRDSGYNEQFF. The CDR3 DNA reads TGTGCCAGCAGTTGGCGTCGAGATTCTGGCTACAATGAGCAGTTCTTC.

This clonotype was observed many times. The rearrangement uses TRBV20-1 and TRBJ2-3, with TRBD2 matching over 10 bases. The germline V gene has CDR1 DFQATT and CDR2 SNEGSKA (reference sequence). The V and J ends lost 5 bases and 4 bases, in that order; junction bases with no gene match: 6. The CDR3 loop spans 14 amino acids. DNA of the CDR3: TGCAGTGCTGTCACTAGCGGGATCGCAGATACGCAGTATTTT. Its translation is CSAVTSGIADTQYF.

This clonotype showed up just once. V is TRBV12-3 or TRBV12-4 and J is TRBJ2-7; 9 nucleotides align to TRBD1. This CDR3 has 13 residues. V lost 6 bases to trimming and J lost 7 bases; unmatched junction nucleotides: 7. The CDR3 reads CASRRTGVMEQYF. CDR3 nucleotide sequence: TGTGCCAGCAGAAGGACAGGGGTCATGGAGCAGTACTTC.

Many counts were recorded for this clonotype. The rearrangement uses TRBV11-1 and TRBJ2-1; perhaps TRBD2 as D (5 bases). Trimming stripped 2 bases from V and 0 bases from J, with 8 bases between. CDR3 length: 15 residues. CDR1 is SGHAT, CDR2 FQDESV, per germline (reference sequence). CDR3 protein: CASSLRETSYNEQFF. CDR3 bases: TGTGCCAGCAGCTTAAGGGAGACCTCCTACAATGAGCAGTTCTTC.